The entry that follows covers one T cell receptor beta chain sequence. Its specificity is not known. From the reads, TCRdb called clonotypes with MiXCR, one entry per CDR3 protein. Seen here are some 180,000 distinct CDR3 sequences, 17% observed once, and the top ten hold 25%. The sample belongs to a study of T cell repertoires in cytomegalovirus infection. On the study more broadly: The public TCR beta signatures pointed to both CMV infection and matching HLA type.

Study findings and constraints: The study found HLA-C-restricted CMV-specific TCR beta clonotypes dominating the ex vivo response. Accumulated public TCR beta family frequency recognized individuals carrying CMV together with the relevant HLA.

V lost 0 bases to trimming and J lost 0 bases, with 11 bases between them. The CDR3 totals 16 residues. Germline loops: CDR1 SGHDN, CDR2 FVKESK. Sequences were obtained from CD8+ T cells from PBMCs. The sequence derives from a human donor in good health (CMV status not recorded). Some clones in this sample may be carry-over from other donors' samples. The chain has TRBV14 and TRBJ1-2; TRBD1 is a possible D gene (5 bases). CDR3 coding DNA: TGTGCCAGCAGCCAAGAAGTGGGGGTGCCTAACTATGGCTACACCTTC. This sequence encodes CASSQEVGVPNYGYTF. The full variable domain, completed using reference TRBV14 and TRBJ1-2, is EAGVTQFPSHSVIEKGQTVTLRCDPISGHDNLYWYRRVMGKEIKFLLHFVKESKQDESGMPNNRFLAERTGGTYSTLKVQPAELEDSGVYFCASSQEVGVPNYGYTFGSGTRLTVV.